This T cell receptor (beta chain) originates from a study of OX40 agonist ivuxolimab in advanced cancers. Germline V lookup: CDR1 SQVTM, CDR2 ANQGSEA. This CDR3 has 13 residues. Between the trimmed V and J ends, which lost 6 bases and 6 bases, there was a span of 14 bases. The table came from immunoSEQ multiplex PCR; TCRdb's copy has only in-frame clones and leaves some out. The data show around 80,000 clones, with more than 70% seen just once and around 0.19% held by the top ten. Sequenced material: CD4+ or CD8+ T cells sorted from blood, taken in a trial of the OX40 agonist ivuxolimab. The rearrangement uses TRBV29-1 and TRBJ2-2; D possibly corresponds to TRBD2 (6 bases). This receptor was identified in an adult with an advanced solid tumor such as melanoma, head and neck, liver or kidney cancer. The CDR3 is CSVAWGGSGELFF. The CDR3, as DNA: TGCAGCGTCGCCTGGGGAGGATCCGGGGAGCTGTTTTTT.